This T cell receptor (beta chain) originates from a study of OX40 agonist ivuxolimab in advanced cancers. Cycle 7 day 1, cycle 4 day 1, and baseline were the timepoints at which blood was sampled. The table came from immunoSEQ multiplex PCR; TCRdb's copy has only in-frame clones and leaves some out. The sample consists of around 64,000 clones, 87% of them appearing once. CDR1 is MNHEY and CDR2 is SMNVEV in the germline V gene (reference sequence). The junction had 7 bases not matched to a gene; V was cut back by 4 bases and J by 0 bases. The CDR3 has 16 residues. The specimen was CD4+ or CD8+ T cells sorted from blood, collected in a trial of the OX40 agonist ivuxolimab. The receptor comes from an adult with an advanced solid tumor such as melanoma, head and neck, liver or kidney cancer. The V gene is TRBV27, the J gene TRBJ2-3; 7 bases match TRBD2. CDR3: CASSWTSSWSTDTQYF. The DNA for the CDR3 is TGTGCCAGCAGTTGGACTAGTTCCTGGAGCACAGATACGCAGTATTTT.